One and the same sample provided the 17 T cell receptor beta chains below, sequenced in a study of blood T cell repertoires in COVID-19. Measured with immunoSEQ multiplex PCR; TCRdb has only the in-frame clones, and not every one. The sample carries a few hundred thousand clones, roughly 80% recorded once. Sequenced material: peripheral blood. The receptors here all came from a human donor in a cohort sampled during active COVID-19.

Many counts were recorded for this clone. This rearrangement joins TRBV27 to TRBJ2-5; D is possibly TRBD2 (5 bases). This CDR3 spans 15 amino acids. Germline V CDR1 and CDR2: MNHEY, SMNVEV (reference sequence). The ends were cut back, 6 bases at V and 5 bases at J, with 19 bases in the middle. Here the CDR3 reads CASSPREGRHETQYF. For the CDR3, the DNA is TGTGCCAGCAGCCCACGGGAAGGGCGACACGAGACCCAGTACTTC.

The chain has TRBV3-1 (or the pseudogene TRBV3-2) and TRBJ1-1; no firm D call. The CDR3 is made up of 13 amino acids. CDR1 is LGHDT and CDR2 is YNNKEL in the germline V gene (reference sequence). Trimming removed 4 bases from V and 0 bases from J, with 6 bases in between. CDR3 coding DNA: TGTGCCAGCAGCCTTCAGATGAACACTGAAGCTTTCTTT. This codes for CASSLQMNTEAFF.

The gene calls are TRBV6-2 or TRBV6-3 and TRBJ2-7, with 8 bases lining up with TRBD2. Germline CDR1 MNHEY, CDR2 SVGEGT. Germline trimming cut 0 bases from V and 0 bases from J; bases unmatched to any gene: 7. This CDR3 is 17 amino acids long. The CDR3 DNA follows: TGTGCCAGCAGTTACTCCATCCTAGCGGGCCTCTCCTACGAGCAGTACTTC. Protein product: CASSYSILAGLSYEQYF.

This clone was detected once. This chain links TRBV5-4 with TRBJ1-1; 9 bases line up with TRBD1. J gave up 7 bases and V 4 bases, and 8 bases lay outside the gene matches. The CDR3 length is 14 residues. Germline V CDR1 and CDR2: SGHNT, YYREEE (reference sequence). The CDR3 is CASSRGQGRDEAFF. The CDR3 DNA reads TGTGCCAGCAGCCGGGGACAGGGAAGAGATGAAGCTTTCTTT.

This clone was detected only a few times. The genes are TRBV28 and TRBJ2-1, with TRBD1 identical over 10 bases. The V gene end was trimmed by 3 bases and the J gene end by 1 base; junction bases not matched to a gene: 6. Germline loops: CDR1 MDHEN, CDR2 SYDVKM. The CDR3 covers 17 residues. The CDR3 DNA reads TGTGCCAGCAGTTTTCCGACAGGGGGCGTATCCTACAATGAGCAGTTCTTC. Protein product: CASSFPTGGVSYNEQFF. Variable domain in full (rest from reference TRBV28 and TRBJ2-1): DVKVTQSSRYLVKRTGEKVFLECVQDMDHENMFWYRQDPGLGLRLIYFSYDVKMKEKGDIPEGYSVSREKKERFSLILESASTNQTSMYLCASSFPTGGVSYNEQFFGPGTRLTVL.

CDR3 DNA sequence: TGTGCCAGCAGCGCGACAGTTGCGAACACCGGGGAGCTGTTTTTT. This gives the protein CASSATVANTGELFF. The V gene is TRBV9, the J gene TRBJ2-2; D might be TRBD1 (5 bases). Germline CDR1 and CDR2: SGDLS and YYNGEE. The CDR3 spans 15 residues. The V and J ends lost 3 bases and 0 bases respectively, with 9 bases between them.

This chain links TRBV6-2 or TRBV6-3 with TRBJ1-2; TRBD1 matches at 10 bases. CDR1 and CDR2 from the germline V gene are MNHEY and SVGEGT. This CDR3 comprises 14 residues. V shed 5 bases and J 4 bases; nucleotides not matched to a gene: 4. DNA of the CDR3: TGTGCCAGCAGTCCGGGACAGGGGACCTATGGCTACACCTTC. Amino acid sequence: CASSPGQGTYGYTF.

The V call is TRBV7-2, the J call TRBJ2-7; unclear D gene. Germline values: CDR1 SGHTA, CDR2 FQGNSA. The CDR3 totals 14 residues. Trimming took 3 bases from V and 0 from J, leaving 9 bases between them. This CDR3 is CASSFSGFSYEQYF. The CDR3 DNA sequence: TGTGCCAGCAGCTTTTCCGGTTTCTCCTACGAGCAGTACTTC.

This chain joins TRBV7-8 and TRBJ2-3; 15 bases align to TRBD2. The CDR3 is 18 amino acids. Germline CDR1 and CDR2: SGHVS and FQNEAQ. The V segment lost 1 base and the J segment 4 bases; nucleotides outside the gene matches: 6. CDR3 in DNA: TGTGCCAGCAGCTTAGGGGGACTAGCGGGAGGAACCGCAGATACGCAGTATTTT. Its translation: CASSLGGLAGGTADTQYF.

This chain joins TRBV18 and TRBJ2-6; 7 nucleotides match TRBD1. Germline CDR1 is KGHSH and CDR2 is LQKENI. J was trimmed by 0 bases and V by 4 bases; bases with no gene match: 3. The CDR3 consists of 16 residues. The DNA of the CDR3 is TGTGCCAGCTCACGGACAGGTAACTCTGGGGCCAACGTCCTGACTTTC. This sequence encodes CASSRTGNSGANVLTF.

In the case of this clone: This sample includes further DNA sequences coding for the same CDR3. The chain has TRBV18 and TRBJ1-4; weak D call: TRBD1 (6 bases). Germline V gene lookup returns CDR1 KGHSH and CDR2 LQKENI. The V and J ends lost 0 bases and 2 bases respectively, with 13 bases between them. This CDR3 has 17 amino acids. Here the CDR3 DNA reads TGTGCCAGCTCACCACCAGGTCGGGGGGGCACTAATGAAAAACTGTTTTTT. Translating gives CASSPPGRGGTNEKLFF.

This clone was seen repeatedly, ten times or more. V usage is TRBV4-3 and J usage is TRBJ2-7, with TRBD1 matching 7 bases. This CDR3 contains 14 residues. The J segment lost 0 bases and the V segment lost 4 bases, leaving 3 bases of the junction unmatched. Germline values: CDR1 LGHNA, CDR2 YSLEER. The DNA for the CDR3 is TGCGCCAGCAGCCCCAGACAGGGCTCCTACGAGCAGTACTTC. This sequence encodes CASSPRQGSYEQYF.

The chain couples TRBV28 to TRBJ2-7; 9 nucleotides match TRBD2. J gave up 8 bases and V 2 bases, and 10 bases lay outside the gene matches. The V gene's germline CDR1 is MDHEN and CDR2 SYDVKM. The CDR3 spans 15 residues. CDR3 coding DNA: TGTGCCAGCAGTTTAGTTTCGGCTAGCGGGAAAAAGCAGTACTTC. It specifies CASSLVSASGKKQYF.

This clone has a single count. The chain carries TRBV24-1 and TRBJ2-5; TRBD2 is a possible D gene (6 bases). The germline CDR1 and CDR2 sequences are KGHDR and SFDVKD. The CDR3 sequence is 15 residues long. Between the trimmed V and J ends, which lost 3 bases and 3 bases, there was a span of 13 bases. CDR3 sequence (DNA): TGTGCCACCAGTGATCCCGCCACGGGGGAAGAGACCCAGTACTTC. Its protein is CATSDPATGEETQYF.

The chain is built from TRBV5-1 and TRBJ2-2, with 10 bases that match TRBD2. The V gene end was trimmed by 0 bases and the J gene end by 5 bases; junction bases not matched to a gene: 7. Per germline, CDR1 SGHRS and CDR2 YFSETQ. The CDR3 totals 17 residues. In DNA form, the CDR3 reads TGCGCCAGCAGCTTGGTGGCTAGCGGGAGTTATACCGGGGAGCTGTTTTTT. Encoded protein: CASSLVASGSYTGELFF. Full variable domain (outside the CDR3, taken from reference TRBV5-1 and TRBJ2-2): KAGVTQTPRYLIKTRGQQVTLSCSPISGHRSVSWYQQTPGQGLQFLFEYFSETQRNKGNFPGRFSGRQFSNSRSEMNVSTLELGDSALYLCASSLVASGSYTGELFFGEGSRLTVL.

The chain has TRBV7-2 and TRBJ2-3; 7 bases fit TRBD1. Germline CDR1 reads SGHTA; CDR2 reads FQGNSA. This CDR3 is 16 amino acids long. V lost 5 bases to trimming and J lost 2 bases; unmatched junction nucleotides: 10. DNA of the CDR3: TGTGCCAGCAGCGACTACAGGGGCCTATCCACAGATACGCAGTATTTT. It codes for CASSDYRGLSTDTQYF.

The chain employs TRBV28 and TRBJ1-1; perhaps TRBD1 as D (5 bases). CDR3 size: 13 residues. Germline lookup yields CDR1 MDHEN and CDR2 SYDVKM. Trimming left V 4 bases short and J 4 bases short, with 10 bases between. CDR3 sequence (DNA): TGTGCCAGCAGTTGGCAGGGTGGCACTGAAGCTTTCTTT. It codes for CASSWQGGTEAFF.